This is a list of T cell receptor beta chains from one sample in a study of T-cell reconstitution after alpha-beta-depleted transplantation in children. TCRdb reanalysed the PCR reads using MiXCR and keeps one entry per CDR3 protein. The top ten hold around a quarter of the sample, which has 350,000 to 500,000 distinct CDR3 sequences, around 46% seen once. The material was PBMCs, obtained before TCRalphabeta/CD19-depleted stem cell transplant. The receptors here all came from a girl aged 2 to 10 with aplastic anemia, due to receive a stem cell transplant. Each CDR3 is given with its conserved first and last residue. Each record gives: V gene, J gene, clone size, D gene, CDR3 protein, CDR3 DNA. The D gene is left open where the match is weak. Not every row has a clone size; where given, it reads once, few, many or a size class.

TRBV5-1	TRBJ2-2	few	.	CASSFNGNTGELFF	TGCGCCAGCAGCTTTAACGGGAACACCGGGGAGCTGTTTTTT
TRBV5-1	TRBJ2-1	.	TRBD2	CASSRSSGNIYEQFF	TGCGCCAGCAGTCGGAGTAGCGGGAATATATATGAGCAGTTCTTC
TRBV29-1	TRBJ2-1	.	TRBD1	CSVPRSGQGVGEQFF	TGCAGCGTTCCGAGGTCGGGACAGGGTGTAGGTGAGCAGTTCTTC
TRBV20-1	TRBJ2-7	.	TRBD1	CSARDPGQYEQYF	TGCAGTGCTAGAGACCCGGGACAGTACGAGCAGTACTTC
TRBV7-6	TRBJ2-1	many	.	CASSLAYQYYNEQFF	TGTGCCAGCAGCTTGGCATACCAATACTACAATGAGCAGTTCTTC
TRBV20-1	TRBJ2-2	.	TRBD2	CSARDFRTSGRGELFF	TGCAGTGCTAGAGATTTCCGGACTAGCGGGAGAGGGGAGCTGTTTTTT
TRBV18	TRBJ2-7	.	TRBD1	CASSPQFGQGASYEQYF	TGTGCCAGCTCACCTCAATTCGGACAGGGGGCCTCCTACGAGCAGTACTTC
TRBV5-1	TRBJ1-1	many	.	CASSQGQTYTEAFF	TGCGCCAGCAGCCAAGGGCAGACTTACACTGAAGCTTTCTTT
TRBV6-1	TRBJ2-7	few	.	CASRSSGRAYEQYF	TGTGCCAGCAGGTCGTCCGGAAGAGCTTACGAGCAGTACTTC
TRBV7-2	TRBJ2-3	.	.	CASSQGGRRADTQYF	TGTGCCAGCAGCCAAGGGGGTAGGAGGGCAGATACGCAGTATTTT
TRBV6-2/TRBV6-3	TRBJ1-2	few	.	CASSYSIGRTLYPNLYGYTF	TGTGCCAGCAGTTACTCGATCGGCAGAACCCTTTACCCGAATCTCTATGGCTACACCTTC
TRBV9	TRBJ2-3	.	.	CASSVTAGRSDTQYF	TGTGCCAGCAGCGTAACGGCGGGAAGGTCAGATACGCAGTATTTT
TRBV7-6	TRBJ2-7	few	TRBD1	CASSLEVWGTGTYEQYF	TGTGCCAGCAGCTTAGAAGTTTGGGGGACAGGTACCTACGAGCAGTACTTC
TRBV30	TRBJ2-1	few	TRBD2	CAWSASGLSYNEQFF	TGTGCCTGGAGTGCTAGCGGGCTCTCCTACAATGAGCAGTTCTTC
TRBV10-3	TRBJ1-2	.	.	CAISESGPLYGYTF	TGTGCCATCAGTGAGTCGGGACCTCTCTATGGCTACACCTTC
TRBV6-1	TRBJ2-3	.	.	CASNLLRGRPDTQYF	TGTGCCAGCAACCTTTTGCGGGGGCGGCCAGATACGCAGTATTTT